This T cell receptor beta chain came from a study of blood T cell repertoires in COVID-19. Study-wide background: The analysed material was cDNA or gDNA that came from T cells, B-cell-depleted T cells, or PBMCs.

This CDR3 region has 13 residues. The V end was cut by 5 bases, the J end by 2 bases, with 7 bases between. Per germline, CDR1 LGHDT and CDR2 YNNKEL (reference sequence). Measured with immunoSEQ multiplex PCR; TCRdb has only the in-frame clones, and not every one. The sample has 150,000 to 200,000 clones; roughly 87% are singletons. Note on this clone: The sample has other DNA sequences that encode this CDR3 too.

V is TRBV3-1 (or the pseudogene TRBV3-2) and J is TRBJ1-5; weak D call: TRBD1 (6 bases). The sample was peripheral blood. The clonotype originates from a man in his 60s with active or convalescent COVID-19. The CDR3 protein is CASSRTGNQPQHF. The CDR3 bases are TGTGCCAGCAGCAGGACAGGCAATCAGCCCCAGCATTTT.